A single sample is the source of the 6 T cell receptor beta chains below, sequenced in a study of type 1 regulatory T cells. TCRdb independently ran MiXCR on the reads; one entry per CDR3 protein. The sample consists of roughly 46,000 distinct CDR3 sequences, 12% of them appearing once. Their antigens are not known. Input material: cultured non-Tr1 T cells, either the whole culture or a sorted T cell fraction (not recorded which). These receptors came from a human donor in good health.

This clonotype appeared many times. The chain is built from TRBV20-1 and TRBJ1-1, with D possibly TRBD1 on 6 matching bases. Between the trimmed V and J ends, which lost 1 base and 5 bases, there was a span of 14 bases. The V gene's germline CDR1 is DFQATT and CDR2 SNEGSKA (reference sequence). The CDR3 runs 14 residues. The DNA of the CDR3 is TGCAGTGCTAGAGGGGCGACAGGCGTTACTGAAGCTTTCTTT. Protein product: CSARGATGVTEAFF.

Many counts were recorded for this clonotype. The chain has TRBV2 and TRBJ2-3; unclear D gene. Trimming left V 2 bases short and J 5 bases short, with 8 bases between. The CDR3 totals 13 residues. Looked up from germline, CDR1 is SNHLY and CDR2 is FYNNEI. The CDR3: CASSERRRDTQYF. CDR3 in DNA: TGTGCCAGCAGTGAAAGGCGGCGAGATACGCAGTATTTT. The entire variable domain, with the rest obtained from reference TRBV2 and TRBJ2-3, is as follows: EPEVTQTPSHQVTQMGQEVILRCVPISNHLYFYWYRQILGQKVEFLVSFYNNEISEKSEIFDDQFSVERPDGSNFTLKIRSTKLEDSAMYFCASSERRRDTQYFGPGTRLTVL.

The J gene is TRBJ2-4, the V gene TRBV3-1; D is possibly TRBD2 (5 bases). The CDR3 is 13 amino acids. V lost 3 bases, J lost 6 bases, and 9 bases lay in between. The germline gives CDR1 LGHDT, CDR2 YNNKEL (reference sequence). CDR3 loop: CASSHLAGNIQYF. As DNA, the CDR3 is TGTGCCAGCAGCCATTTGGCGGGAAACATTCAGTACTTC.

This clonotype has a handful of counts. V usage is TRBV27 and J usage is TRBJ2-6; D not certain. The CDR3 covers 13 residues. CDR1 is MNHEY, CDR2 SMNVEV, per germline (reference sequence). Trimming stripped 3 bases from V and 11 bases from J, with 11 bases between. As DNA, the CDR3 is TGTGCCAGCAGTTTGCGTAAGCCCCACGTCCTGACTTTC. Amino acids: CASSLRKPHVLTF.

In this sample, this clonotype turned up a few times. V gene TRBV29-1 combines with J gene TRBJ2-1, with 12 nucleotides matching TRBD2. This CDR3 is 15 amino acids long. Germline CDR1 is SQVTM and CDR2 is ANQGSEA. V was pared by 8 bases and J by 16 bases, with 21 bases of the junction left unmatched. CDR3 bases: TGCAGCTTTCTAGGCCCTAGCGGGAGGGCCGGTTTTGAATTCTTC. This encodes CSFLGPSGRAGFEFF.

A note on this clonotype: This clone may be a read error of a much larger clone one base away. The genes are TRBV5-1 and TRBJ2-7; possibly TRBD1 for D (6 bases). The CDR3 has 14 residues. CDR1 is SGHRS and CDR2 is YFSETQ in the germline V gene. The CDR3 DNA reads as TGCGTCAGCAGCTGGATGACAGGTCCCTACGAGCAGTACTTC. Amino acid sequence: CVSSWMTGPYEQYF.